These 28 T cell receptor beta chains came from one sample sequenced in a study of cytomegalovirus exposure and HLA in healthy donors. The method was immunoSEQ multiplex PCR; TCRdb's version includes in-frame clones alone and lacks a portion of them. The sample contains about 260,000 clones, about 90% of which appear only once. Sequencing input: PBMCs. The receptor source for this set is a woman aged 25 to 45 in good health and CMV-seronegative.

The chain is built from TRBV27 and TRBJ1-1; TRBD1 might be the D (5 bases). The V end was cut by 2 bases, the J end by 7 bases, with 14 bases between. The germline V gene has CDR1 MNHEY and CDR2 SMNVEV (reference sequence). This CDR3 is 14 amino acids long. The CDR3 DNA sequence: TGTGCCAGCAGTTTAACAGGACCTTTTGGTGAAGCTTTCTTT. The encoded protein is CASSLTGPFGEAFF.

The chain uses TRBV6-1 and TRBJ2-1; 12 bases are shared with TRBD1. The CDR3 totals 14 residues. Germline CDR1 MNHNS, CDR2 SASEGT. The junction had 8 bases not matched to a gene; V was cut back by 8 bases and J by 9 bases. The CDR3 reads CASVSGQGASEQFF. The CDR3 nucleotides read TGTGCCAGCGTATCGGGACAGGGGGCATCTGAGCAGTTCTTC.

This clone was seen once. The CDR3 DNA sequence: TGTGCCATCCAAACAGGAACAGACAGCTCCTACAATGAGCAGTTCTTC. Translated, it gives CAIQTGTDSSYNEQFF. V usage is TRBV5-6 and J usage is TRBJ2-1; a possible D gene is TRBD1 (5 bases). There are 16 residues in the CDR3. Germline V gene lookup returns CDR1 SGHDT and CDR2 YYEEEE. The V gene lost 9 bases and the J gene lost 0 bases, with 19 bases spanning the gap.

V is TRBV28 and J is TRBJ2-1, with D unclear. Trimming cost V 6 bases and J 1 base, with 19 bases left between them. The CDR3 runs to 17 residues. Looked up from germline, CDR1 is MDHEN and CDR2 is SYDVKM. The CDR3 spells CASSSGGVDQSYNEQFF. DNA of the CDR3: TGTGCCAGCAGCTCCGGCGGCGTAGACCAGTCCTACAATGAGCAGTTCTTC.

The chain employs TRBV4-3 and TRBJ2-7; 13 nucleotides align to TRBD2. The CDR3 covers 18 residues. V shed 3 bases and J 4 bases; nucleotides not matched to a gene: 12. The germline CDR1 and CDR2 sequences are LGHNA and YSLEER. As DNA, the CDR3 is TGCGCCAGCAGCCAGGCCCTCACTAGCGGGAGGGCGAGTTACGAGCAGTACTTC. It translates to CASSQALTSGRASYEQYF.

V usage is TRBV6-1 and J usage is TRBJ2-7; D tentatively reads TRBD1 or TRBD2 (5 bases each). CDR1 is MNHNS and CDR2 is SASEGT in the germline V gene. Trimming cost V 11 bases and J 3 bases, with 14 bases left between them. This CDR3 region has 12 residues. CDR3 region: CAADRDDYEQYF. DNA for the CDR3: TGTGCCGCTGACCGGGACGACTACGAGCAGTACTTC.

In nucleotides, the CDR3 is TGTGCCAGCAGCCGCGGCCTCAATCAGCCCCAGCATTTT. Protein sequence: CASSRGLNQPQHF. This chain uses TRBV11-2 with TRBJ1-5; D remains ambiguous. The CDR3 extends over 13 amino acids. CDR1 and CDR2 from the germline V gene are SGHAT and FQNNGV. V lost 5 bases and J lost 3, with 8 bases in between.

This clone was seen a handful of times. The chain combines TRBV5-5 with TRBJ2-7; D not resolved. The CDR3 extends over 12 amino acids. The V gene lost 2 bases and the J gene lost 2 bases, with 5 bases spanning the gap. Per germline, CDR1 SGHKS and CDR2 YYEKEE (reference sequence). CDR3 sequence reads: CASSFTAYEQYF. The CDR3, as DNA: TGTGCCAGCAGCTTTACAGCCTACGAGCAGTACTTC.

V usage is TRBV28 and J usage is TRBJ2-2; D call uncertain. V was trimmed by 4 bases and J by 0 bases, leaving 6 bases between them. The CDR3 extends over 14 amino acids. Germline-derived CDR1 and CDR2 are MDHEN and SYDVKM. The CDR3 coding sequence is TGTGCCAGCAGTTCGGTCGCGAACACCGGGGAGCTGTTTTTT. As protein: CASSSVANTGELFF.

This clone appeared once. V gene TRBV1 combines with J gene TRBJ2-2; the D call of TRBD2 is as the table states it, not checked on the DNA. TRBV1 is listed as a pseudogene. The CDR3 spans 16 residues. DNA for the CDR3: TGCACCAGCAGCCTTAGCGGGCTCGCGAACACCGGGGAGCTGTTTTTT. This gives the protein CTSSLSGLANTGELFF.

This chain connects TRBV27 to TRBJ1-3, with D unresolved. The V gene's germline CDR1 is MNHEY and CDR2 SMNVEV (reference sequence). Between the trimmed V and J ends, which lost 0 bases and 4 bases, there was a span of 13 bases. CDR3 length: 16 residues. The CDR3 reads CASSLSAPGYGNTIYF. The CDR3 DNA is TGTGCCAGCAGTTTATCTGCCCCCGGGTACGGAAACACCATATATTTT.

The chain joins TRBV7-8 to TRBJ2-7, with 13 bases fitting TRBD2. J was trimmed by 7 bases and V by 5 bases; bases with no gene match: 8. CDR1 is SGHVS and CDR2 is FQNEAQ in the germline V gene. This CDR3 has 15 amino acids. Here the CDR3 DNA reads TGTGCCAGCAGCCCTGGACTAGCGGGAGTGGGGGAGCAGTACTTC. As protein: CASSPGLAGVGEQYF.

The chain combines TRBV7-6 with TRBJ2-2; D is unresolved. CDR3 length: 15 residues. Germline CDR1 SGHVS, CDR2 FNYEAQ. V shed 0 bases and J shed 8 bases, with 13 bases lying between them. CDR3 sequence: CASSLAVPVTGELFF. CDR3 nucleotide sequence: TGTGCCAGCAGCTTAGCGGTCCCAGTTACTGGGGAGCTGTTTTTT. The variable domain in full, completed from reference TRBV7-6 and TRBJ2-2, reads GAGVSQSPRYKVTKRGQDVALRCDPISGHVSLYWYRQALGQGPEFLTYFNYEAQQDKSGLPNDRFSAERPEGSISTLTIQRTEQRDSAMYRCASSLAVPVTGELFFGEGSRLTVL.

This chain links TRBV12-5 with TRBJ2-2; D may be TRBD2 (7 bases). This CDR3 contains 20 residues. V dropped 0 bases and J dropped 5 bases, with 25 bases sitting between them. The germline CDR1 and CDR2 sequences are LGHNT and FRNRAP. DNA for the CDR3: TGTGCTAGTGGTTTGGTACTCGGCAGGATTTCGGGGGGCTGGACCGGGGAGCTGTTTTTT. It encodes CASGLVLGRISGGWTGELFF.

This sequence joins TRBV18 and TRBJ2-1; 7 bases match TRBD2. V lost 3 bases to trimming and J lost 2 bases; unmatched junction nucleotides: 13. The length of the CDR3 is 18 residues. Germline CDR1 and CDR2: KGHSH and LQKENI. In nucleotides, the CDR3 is TGTGCCAGCTCACCTCGTGGAATGGCGGGAGCGACCTACAATGAGCAGTTCTTC. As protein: CASSPRGMAGATYNEQFF.

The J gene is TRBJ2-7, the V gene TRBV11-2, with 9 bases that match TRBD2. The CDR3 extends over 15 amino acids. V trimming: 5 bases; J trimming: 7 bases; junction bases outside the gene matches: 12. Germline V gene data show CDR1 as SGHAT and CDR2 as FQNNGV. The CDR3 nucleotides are TGTGCCAGCAGCCCGGGACTAGCCGGACGGGGGGAGCAGTACTTC. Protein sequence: CASSPGLAGRGEQYF.

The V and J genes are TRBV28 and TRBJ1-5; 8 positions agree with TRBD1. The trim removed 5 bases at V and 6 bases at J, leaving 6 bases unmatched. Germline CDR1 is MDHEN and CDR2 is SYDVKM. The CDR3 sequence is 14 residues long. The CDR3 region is CASSPRQGSQPQHF. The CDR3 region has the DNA TGTGCCAGCAGTCCTCGACAGGGGAGTCAGCCCCAGCATTTT.

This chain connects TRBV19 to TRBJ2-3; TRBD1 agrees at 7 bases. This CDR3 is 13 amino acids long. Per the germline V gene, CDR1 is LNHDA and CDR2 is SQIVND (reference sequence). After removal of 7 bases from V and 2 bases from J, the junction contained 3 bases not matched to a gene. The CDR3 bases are TGTGCCAGTACGGGACAGCACACAGATACGCAGTATTTT. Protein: CASTGQHTDTQYF.

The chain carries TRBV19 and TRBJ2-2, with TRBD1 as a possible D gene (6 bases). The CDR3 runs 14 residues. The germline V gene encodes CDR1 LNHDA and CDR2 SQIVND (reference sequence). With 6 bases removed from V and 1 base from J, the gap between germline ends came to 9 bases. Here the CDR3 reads CASSRTVNTGELFF. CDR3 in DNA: TGTGCCAGTAGCAGGACAGTGAACACCGGGGAGCTGTTTTTT.

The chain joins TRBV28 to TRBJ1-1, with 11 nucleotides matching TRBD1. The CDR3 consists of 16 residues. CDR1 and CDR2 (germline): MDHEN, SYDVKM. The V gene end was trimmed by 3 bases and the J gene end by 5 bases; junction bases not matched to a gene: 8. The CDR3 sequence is CASSFRTGGEGTEAFF. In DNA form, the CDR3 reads TGTGCCAGCAGTTTTCGGACAGGGGGCGAAGGGACTGAAGCTTTCTTT.

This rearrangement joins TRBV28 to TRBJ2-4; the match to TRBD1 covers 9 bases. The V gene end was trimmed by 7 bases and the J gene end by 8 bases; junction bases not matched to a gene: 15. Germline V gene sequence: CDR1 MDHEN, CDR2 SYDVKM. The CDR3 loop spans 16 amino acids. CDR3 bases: TGTGCCAGCACCGAAAGCGGGACAGGGAGCAATGACATTCAGTACTTC. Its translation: CASTESGTGSNDIQYF.

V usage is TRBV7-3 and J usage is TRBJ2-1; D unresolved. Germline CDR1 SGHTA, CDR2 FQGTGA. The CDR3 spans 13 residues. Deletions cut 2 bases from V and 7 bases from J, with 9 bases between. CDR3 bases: TGTGCCAGCAGCTTATTTGTGGGTAATGAGCAGTTCTTC. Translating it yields CASSLFVGNEQFF.

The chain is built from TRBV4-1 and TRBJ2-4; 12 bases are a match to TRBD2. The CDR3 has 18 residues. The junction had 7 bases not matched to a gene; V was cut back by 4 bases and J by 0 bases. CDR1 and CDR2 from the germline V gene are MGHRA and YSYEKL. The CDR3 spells CASSPWTSGIPAKNIQYF. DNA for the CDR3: TGCGCCAGCAGCCCCTGGACTAGCGGGATACCAGCCAAAAACATTCAGTACTTC.

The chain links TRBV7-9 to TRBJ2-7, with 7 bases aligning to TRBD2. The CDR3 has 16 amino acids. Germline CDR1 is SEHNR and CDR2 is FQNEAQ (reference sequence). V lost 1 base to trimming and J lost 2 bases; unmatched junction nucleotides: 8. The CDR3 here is CASSLVRSSGTYEQYF. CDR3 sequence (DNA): TGTGCCAGCAGCTTAGTTAGGTCTAGCGGAACCTACGAGCAGTACTTC.

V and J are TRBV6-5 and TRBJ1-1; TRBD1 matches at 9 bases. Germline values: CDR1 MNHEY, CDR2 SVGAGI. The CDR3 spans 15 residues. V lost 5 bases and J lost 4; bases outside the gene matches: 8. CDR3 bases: TGTGCCAGCAGTATCGGACAGGGGCGGTTCACTGAAGCTTTCTTT. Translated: CASSIGQGRFTEAFF.

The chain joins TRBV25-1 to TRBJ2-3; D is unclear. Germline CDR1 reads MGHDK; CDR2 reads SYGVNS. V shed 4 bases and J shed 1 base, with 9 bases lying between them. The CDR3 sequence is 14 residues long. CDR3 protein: CASSGQGRTDTQYF. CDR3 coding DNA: TGTGCCAGCAGTGGTCAAGGACGCACAGATACGCAGTATTTT.

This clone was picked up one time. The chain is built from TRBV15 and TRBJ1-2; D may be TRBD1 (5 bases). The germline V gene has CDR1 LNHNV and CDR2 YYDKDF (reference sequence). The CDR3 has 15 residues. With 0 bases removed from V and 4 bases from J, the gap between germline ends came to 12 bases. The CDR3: CATSRDAQVVYGYTF. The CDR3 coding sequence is TGTGCCACCAGCAGAGATGCACAGGTAGTCTATGGCTACACCTTC.

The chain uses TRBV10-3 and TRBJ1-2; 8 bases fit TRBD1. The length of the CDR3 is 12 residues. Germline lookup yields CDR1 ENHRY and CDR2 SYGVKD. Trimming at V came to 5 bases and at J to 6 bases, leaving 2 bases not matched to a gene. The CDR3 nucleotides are TGTGCCATCAGTTCGACAGGGGATGGCTACACCTTC. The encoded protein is CAISSTGDGYTF.